This T cell receptor (beta chain) was profiled in a study of blood T cell repertoires in COVID-19. About the study: The United States, Italy and Spain supplied acute and convalescent COVID-19 samples.

Seattle patients were enrolled while actively infected and followed longitudinally. In the authors' methods: Estimates of nucleated cell counts were drawn from the amplification of reference gene primers. Assay used: immunoSEQ multiplex PCR; TCRdb lists only in-frame clones, some missing. V, J and clone size derive from that table, while D and trimming were established from the DNA sequence. The sample lists roughly 120,000 clones; about 70% were seen once. Sequencing was done on a sample of peripheral blood. This TCR derives from a man older than 75 with COVID-19, enrolled during active disease.

In DNA, the CDR3 is TGTGCCAGTAGCAGACAGGGAGCCTATGGCTACACCTTC. Translation: CASSRQGAYGYTF. The chain recombines TRBV19 with TRBJ1-2, with 7 nucleotides matching TRBD1. The CDR3 totals 13 residues. Germline loops: CDR1 LNHDA, CDR2 SQIVND (reference sequence). With V trimmed by 6 bases and J by 4 bases, 5 bases remained unmatched.